These T cell receptor beta chains were read from a single sample in a study of Graves' ophthalmopathy and Graves' hyperthyroidism. TCRdb fed the multiplex PCR reads into MiXCR, producing one record per CDR3 protein. Found here are over a million distinct CDR3 sequences, about 35% of them singletons; the top ten hold approximately 10%. The specimen sequenced was peripheral blood or thyroid tissue (not recorded which). The receptors shown here come from an adult man with Graves' hyperthyroidism. Both conserved end residues are part of each CDR3. The D gene is left open where the match is weak. Size is omitted from some rows. Given values are once, few, many or a class for expanded clones.

d_gene,j_gene,abundance,v_gene,CDR3aa,CDR3nt
.,TRBJ1-2,many,TRBV7-9,CASSLVGIVYGYTF,TGTGCCAGCAGCTTAGTAGGAATTGTATATGGCTACACCTTC
TRBD1,TRBJ2-3,.,TRBV4-2,CASSPKWTGTGTDTQYF,TGTGCCAGCAGCCCAAAGTGGACCGGGACAGGCACAGATACGCAGTATTTT
.,TRBJ2-2,many,TRBV6-5,CASKTGTLNTGELFF,TGTGCCAGCAAAACCGGGACTCTGAACACCGGGGAGCTGTTTTTT
.,TRBJ1-2,few,TRBV10-2,CASSYRPGRNYGYTF,TGCGCCAGCAGTTACCGGCCAGGGAGGAACTATGGCTACACCTTC
TRBD2,TRBJ2-7,.,TRBV5-1,CASSPGLALSYEQYF,TGCGCCAGCAGCCCAGGACTAGCGCTCTCCTACGAGCAGTACTTC
.,TRBJ2-5,many,TRBV14,CASSPWTTGPGATQYF,TGTGCCAGCAGCCCGTGGACAACCGGACCTGGAGCGACCCAGTACTTC
.,TRBJ1-1,.,TRBV2,CASRWTRNTEAFF,TGTGCCAGCAGATGGACTCGGAACACTGAAGCTTTCTTT
.,TRBJ1-5,many,TRBV7-8,CASSWTLDQPQHF,TGTGCCAGCAGCTGGACCTTGGATCAGCCCCAGCATTTT
TRBD1,TRBJ2-5,many,TRBV12-3/TRBV12-4,CASSEWDRAGETQYF,TGTGCCAGCAGTGAATGGGACAGGGCGGGGGAGACCCAGTACTTC
TRBD1,TRBJ2-7,.,TRBV7-8,CASSTRDRGDTRDYEQYF,TGTGCCAGCAGCACCCGGGACAGGGGGGACACTAGAGACTACGAGCAGTACTTC
.,TRBJ1-1,many,TRBV5-1,CASSLGWGEAFF,TGCGCCAGCAGCTTGGGCTGGGGTGAAGCTTTCTTT
.,TRBJ1-2,.,TRBV19,CASTTGSTWGSVKGYTF,TGTGCCAGTACAACCGGCAGTACGTGGGGGAGCGTTAAGGGCTACACCTTC
TRBD1,TRBJ1-6,.,TRBV2,CASLAGTGYSPLHF,TGTGCCAGCCTCGCCGGGACAGGGTATTCACCCCTCCACTTT
TRBD2,TRBJ2-2,many,TRBV29-1,CSVPGLANTGELFF,TGCAGCGTACCGGGACTAGCGAACACCGGGGAGCTGTTTTTT
.,TRBJ1-4,.,TRBV15,CATSRESPGAGLAKLFF,TGTGCCACCAGCAGAGAGTCGCCAGGGGCGGGGTTGGCAAAACTGTTTTTT
TRBD1,TRBJ1-6,.,TRBV5-1,CASSPLDRVSNSPLHF,TGCGCCAGCAGCCCCCTGGACAGGGTCTCAAATTCACCCCTCCACTTT
TRBD1,TRBJ2-7,few,TRBV29-1,CSVEVTDRGFYEQYF,TGCAGCGTTGAAGTGACCGACAGGGGCTTCTACGAGCAGTACTTC
TRBD1,TRBJ2-7,.,TRBV7-2,CASSFRDRYGQYF,TGTGCCAGCAGCTTCCGGGACAGGTACGGGCAGTACTTC
TRBD2,TRBJ2-5,many,TRBV2,CASSGTSGPQETQYF,TGTGCCAGCAGTGGGACTAGCGGGCCGCAAGAGACCCAGTACTTC
.,TRBJ2-5,.,TRBV7-3,CASSEDLLCRETQYF,TGTGCCAGCAGCGAAGACTTACTCTGTAGGGAGACCCAGTACTTC
.,TRBJ2-2,.,TRBV29-1,CSDPSGEFANTGELFF,TGCAGCGACCCGTCGGGCGAATTTGCGAACACCGGGGAGCTGTTTTTT
.,TRBJ2-5,many,TRBV7-2,CASSLAVGQETQYF,TGTGCCAGCAGCTTAGCTGTGGGGCAAGAGACCCAGTACTTC
.,TRBJ2-5,.,TRBV7-4,CASRETGRETQYF,TGTGCCAGCAGGGAAACAGGGCGAGAGACCCAGTACTTC
.,TRBJ1-3,few,TRBV5-5,CASSLAEHSPFSGNTIYF,TGTGCCAGCAGCTTGGCCGAGCACAGCCCTTTCTCTGGAAACACCATATATTTT
TRBD1,TRBJ1-1,few,TRBV25-1,CASAGTGGNTEAFF,TGTGCCAGCGCTGGGACAGGGGGGAACACTGAAGCTTTCTTT
.,TRBJ1-5,.,TRBV7-2,CASSPVSLHSNQPQHF,TGTGCCAGCTCACCCGTCAGTTTACATAGCAATCAGCCCCAGCATTTT
.,TRBJ1-2,many,TRBV20-1,CSARDVRSNYGYTF,TGCAGTGCTAGAGACGTCCGATCTAACTATGGCTACACCTTC
TRBD1,TRBJ1-2,.,TRBV12-3/TRBV12-4,CASTQLPGRGLYGYTF,TGTGCCAGCACCCAATTGCCGGGCAGGGGGCTTTATGGCTACACCTTC
TRBD2,TRBJ2-5,many,TRBV20-1,CSGDARLAGTETQYF,TGCAGTGGCGACGCAAGACTAGCGGGTACTGAGACCCAGTACTTC
.,TRBJ1-5,few,TRBV19,CASSISPRVNQPQHF,TGTGCCAGTAGTATCTCTCCCAGGGTGAATCAGCCCCAGCATTTT
TRBD1,TRBJ1-1,.,TRBV6-5,CASSQLSGTGGMNTEAFF,TGTGCCAGCAGTCAACTCTCCGGGACAGGGGGCATGAACACTGAAGCTTTCTTT
.,TRBJ2-7,.,TRBV18,CASSPHQLSYEQYF,TGTGCCAGCTCACCACATCAGCTCTCCTACGAGCAGTACTTC
TRBD1,TRBJ1-5,.,TRBV6-5,CASKGQEYQPQHF,TGTGCCAGCAAAGGACAGGAATATCAGCCCCAGCATTTT
.,TRBJ1-6,many,TRBV12-3/TRBV12-4,CASSLTAGSPLHF,TGTGCCAGCAGTTTAACCGCGGGTTCACCCCTCCACTTT
TRBD1,TRBJ1-5,once,TRBV7-9,CASSPKGQENQPQHF,TGTGCCAGCAGCCCGAAGGGACAGGAAAATCAGCCCCAGCATTTT
TRBD1,TRBJ1-5,many,TRBV19,CASGQAEGWPQHF,TGTGCCAGTGGACAGGCCGAGGGATGGCCCCAGCATTTT
.,TRBJ1-1,.,TRBV5-1,CASSLVSGSEAFF,TGCGCCAGCAGCTTGGTTTCAGGATCTGAAGCTTTCTTT
.,TRBJ1-4,many,TRBV2,CASKGQGMSREKLFF,TGTGCCAGCAAGGGGCAGGGGATGAGTCGTGAAAAACTGTTTTTT
.,TRBJ2-6,.,TRBV10-2,CASSDGANVLTF,TGCGCCAGCAGTGATGGGGCGAACGTCCTGACTTTC
TRBD1,TRBJ1-3,few,TRBV7-2,CASSQGGGNTIYF,TGTGCCAGCAGTCAAGGGGGCGGAAACACCATATATTTT
.,TRBJ1-3,.,TRBV12-3/TRBV12-4,CASCLLTSGNTIYF,TGTGCCAGCTGTCTCCTAACCTCTGGAAACACCATATATTTT
.,TRBJ2-5,many,TRBV28,CASSLQGLQETQYF,TGTGCCAGCAGTCTCCAGGGGCTCCAAGAGACCCAGTACTTC